The sequence of this TCR beta chain was determined in a study of T cell responses to AZD1222 COVID-19 vaccine. Assay used: immunoSEQ multiplex PCR; TCRdb lists only in-frame clones, some missing. The sample yields 65,000 to 75,000 clones, 84% seen once. Findings and caveats of the study: Repertoires were collected only later (after the peak T cell response had occurred).

The CDR3 consists of 15 residues. V lost 2 bases and J 2 bases, leaving 11 bases between the germline ends. CDR1 and CDR2 (germline): SGDLS, YYNGEE. Concerning this clone itself: Antigen: not known.

The TCR sequence derives from an adult in good health. The rearrangement joins TRBV9 to TRBJ2-1; maybe TRBD1 (6 bases). The input for sequencing was peripheral blood, taken on day 0 of AZD1222 vaccination. CDR3 region: CASSVFQGTYNEQFF. In nucleotides, the CDR3 is TGTGCCAGCAGCGTGTTTCAGGGGACCTACAATGAGCAGTTCTTC.